Presented here are 27 T cell receptor beta chains from one specimen sequenced in a study of T cell responses to AZD1222 COVID-19 vaccine (dated by TCRdb to about 2021). The receptor library was made with the immunoSEQ multiplex PCR assay. TCRdb stores this immuneACCESS table with in-frame sequences only. Part of the clones is absent; in the studies checked, under half of the shortfall reflects unresolved V genes, and no reason is known for the rest. The sample table records around 120,000 clones; 80% to 90% of these occur just once. The ten most abundant clones make up 7% to 9% of the sample. Sample time point, as interpreted from the label and publication: baseline before first vaccination. This specimen consisted of peripheral blood, obtained on day 0 of AZD1222 vaccination. The receptors derive from an adult in good health.

V gene TRBV3-1 (or the pseudogene TRBV3-2) combines with J gene TRBJ1-6; a weak D match, TRBD1 (6 bases). The CDR3 consists of 13 residues. V lost 3 bases and J lost 6, with 6 bases in between. Germline V lookup: CDR1 LGHDT, CDR2 YNNKEL (reference sequence). CDR3 DNA sequence: TGTGCCAGCAGCCAGGACAGTAATTCACCCCTCCACTTT. This sequence encodes CASSQDSNSPLHF.

The chain joins TRBV6-1 to TRBJ1-4, with D perhaps matching TRBD1 (5 bases). The CDR3 contains 15 residues. Trimming removed 3 bases from V and 5 bases from J, with 13 bases in between. Per the germline V gene, CDR1 is MNHNS and CDR2 is SASEGT. This CDR3 is CASSDHAGRNEKLFF. CDR3 DNA sequence: TGTGCCAGCAGTGATCACGCAGGGCGAAATGAAAAACTGTTTTTT.

V gene TRBV14 combines with J gene TRBJ2-1, with TRBD2 identical over 13 bases. The CDR3 runs 15 residues. Germline values: CDR1 SGHDN, CDR2 FVKESK. The trim removed 2 bases at V and 10 bases at J, leaving 5 bases unmatched. In DNA form, the CDR3 reads TGTGCCAGCAGCCAACGGACTAGCGGGGGCGGGGAGCAGTTCTTC. The encoded protein is CASSQRTSGGGEQFF.

V usage is TRBV5-1 and J usage is TRBJ2-7; D possibly corresponds to TRBD1 (5 bases). The CDR3 loop spans 12 amino acids. CDR1 and CDR2 from the germline V gene are SGHRS and YFSETQ. The germline V and J ends were trimmed by 7 bases and 3 bases, with 11 bases remaining between them. As DNA, the CDR3 is TGCGCCAGCGGACACTCGGGCTACGAGCAGTACTTC. It translates to CASGHSGYEQYF. Filled out from reference TRBV5-1 and TRBJ2-7, the complete variable domain reads KAGVTQTPRYLIKTRGQQVTLSCSPISGHRSVSWYQQTPGQGLQFLFEYFSETQRNKGNFPGRFSGRQFSNSRSEMNVSTLELGDSALYLCASGHSGYEQYFGPGTRLTVT.

This chain connects TRBV10-3 to TRBJ1-1; D remains unclear. This CDR3 is built from 12 residues. Trimming cost V 9 bases and J 4 bases, with 12 bases left between them. Germline V lookup: CDR1 ENHRY, CDR2 SYGVKD. CDR3 protein: CAIGKKSTEAFF. The CDR3 DNA reads TGTGCCATAGGAAAAAAGAGCACTGAAGCTTTCTTT.

This clone was detected only once. CDR3 in amino acids: CASSYFQETQYF. In DNA form, the CDR3 reads TGTGCCAGCAGCTATTTCCAAGAGACCCAGTACTTC. The V and J genes are TRBV7-6 and TRBJ2-5; D gene ambiguous. With 4 bases removed from V and 1 base from J, the gap between germline ends came to 4 bases. This CDR3 has 12 residues. Germline V gives CDR1 SGHVS, CDR2 FNYEAQ.

The chain employs TRBV27 and TRBJ1-2, with TRBD1 matching 10 bases. Unmatched junction bases numbered 2, after V lost 5 bases and J lost 2 bases. The CDR3 contains 14 residues. Looked up from germline, CDR1 is MNHEY and CDR2 is SMNVEV (reference sequence). CDR3 sequence (DNA): TGTGCCAGCAGTCAGGACAGGGGGAACTATGGCTACACCTTC. Encoded protein: CASSQDRGNYGYTF.

The rearrangement uses TRBV18 and TRBJ2-2; D call uncertain. The germline CDR1 and CDR2 sequences are KGHSH and LQKENI. The CDR3 totals 15 residues. V was cut by 1 base and J by 6 bases, with 12 bases left in between. This CDR3 reads CASSPQDGRSGELFF. CDR3 nucleotides: TGTGCCAGCTCACCACAGGATGGTCGATCCGGGGAGCTGTTTTTT.

This clone was counted once. V is TRBV7-6 and J is TRBJ2-1; the D is unclear. Germline V gene sequence: CDR1 SGHVS, CDR2 FNYEAQ. The CDR3 spans 15 residues. The V end lost 2 bases, the J end lost 0 bases, and 8 bases lay between the germline ends. Written as DNA, the CDR3 is TGTGCCAGCAGCTTAAGAGACTTCTCCTACAATGAGCAGTTCTTC. Translation: CASSLRDFSYNEQFF.

V usage is TRBV5-1 and J usage is TRBJ2-3; perhaps TRBD2 as D (5 bases). The ends were cut back, 3 bases at V and 15 bases at J, with 17 bases in the middle. This CDR3 is 12 amino acids long. Germline CDR1 and CDR2: SGHRS and YFSETQ. The DNA for the CDR3 is TGCGCCAGCAGCTATGGAGGTACCACTCCTTATTTT. Encoded protein: CASSYGGTTPYF.

The chain recombines TRBV5-4 with TRBJ2-7; D perhaps matches TRBD1 (6 bases). The CDR3 length is 16 residues. Trimming shortened V by 3 bases and J by 5 bases, and 21 bases separated the two germline ends. CDR1 is SGHNT, CDR2 YYREEE, per germline (reference sequence). CDR3 loop: CASSSQGFFGNNEQYF. CDR3 coding DNA: TGTGCCAGCAGCTCACAGGGTTTTTTTGGGAACAACGAGCAGTACTTC.

The J gene is TRBJ2-2, the V gene TRBV2; 8 bases are shared with TRBD2. CDR3 size: 13 residues. Germline V lookup: CDR1 SNHLY, CDR2 FYNNEI. J gave up 9 bases and V 8 bases, and 8 bases lay outside the gene matches. The CDR3 coding sequence is TGTGCCAGCCGGGAGGGCCTTTCATGGGAGCTGTTTTTT. Translated, it gives CASREGLSWELFF.

The chain recombines TRBV11-2 with TRBJ2-5; D is ambiguous. With 2 bases removed from V and 3 bases from J, the gap between germline ends came to 7 bases. Germline CDR1 reads SGHAT; CDR2 reads FQNNGV. CDR3 length equals 13 residues. CDR3 nucleotide sequence: TGTGCCAGCAGCTTATTCTATGAAGAGACCCAGTACTTC. This codes for CASSLFYEETQYF.

The V gene is TRBV28, the J gene TRBJ1-6, with 7 bases aligning to TRBD1. This CDR3 contains 15 residues. Unmatched junction bases numbered 8, after V lost 6 bases and J lost 6 bases. Germline V lookup: CDR1 MDHEN, CDR2 SYDVKM. CDR3 loop: CASSDGQAFNSPLHF. In DNA, the CDR3 is TGTGCCAGCAGCGACGGACAGGCCTTTAATTCACCCCTCCACTTT.

The rearrangement joins TRBV2 to TRBJ2-2; possibly TRBD2 for D (6 bases). The CDR3 contains 14 residues. V lost 4 bases and J 7 bases, leaving 13 bases between the germline ends. Germline CDR1 is SNHLY and CDR2 is FYNNEI. The CDR3 nucleotides are TGTGCCAGCAGTGGAGGGACTCGCGGCGGGGAGCTGTTTTTT. It encodes CASSGGTRGGELFF.

J is TRBJ1-2 and V is TRBV5-5; D is perhaps TRBD1 (5 bases). This CDR3 has 13 amino acids. The V gene's germline CDR1 is SGHKS and CDR2 YYEKEE (reference sequence). Trimming cost V 0 bases and J 4 bases, with 7 bases left between them. The CDR3 nucleotides are TGTGCCAGCAGCTTGGACGGGACCTATGGCTACACCTTC. This sequence encodes CASSLDGTYGYTF.

The V gene is TRBV28, the J gene TRBJ1-3; the D gene is possibly TRBD1 (5 bases). Trimming took 3 bases from V and 2 from J, leaving 5 bases between them. The CDR3 totals 13 residues. Looked up from germline, CDR1 is MDHEN and CDR2 is SYDVKM. The DNA of the CDR3 is TGTGCCAGCAGTTTGGGGGCTGGAAACACCATATATTTT. It is translated as CASSLGAGNTIYF.

The chain links TRBV5-1 to TRBJ1-4, with no clear D. V shed 0 bases and J shed 0 bases, with 6 bases lying between them. This CDR3 is built from 15 residues. The V gene's germline CDR1 is SGHRS and CDR2 YFSETQ. In DNA, the CDR3 is TGCGCCAGCAGCTTGGCGCTTCCAACTAATGAAAAACTGTTTTTT. Protein sequence: CASSLALPTNEKLFF. Looking up the rest from reference TRBV5-1 and TRBJ1-4 gives the full variable domain: KAGVTQTPRYLIKTRGQQVTLSCSPISGHRSVSWYQQTPGQGLQFLFEYFSETQRNKGNFPGRFSGRQFSNSRSEMNVSTLELGDSALYLCASSLALPTNEKLFFGSGTQLSVL.

In nucleotides, the CDR3 is TGCGCCAGCAGCCCGACGACAGGCCTTAGCTCCTACGAGCAGTACTTC. Amino acid sequence: CASSPTTGLSSYEQYF. This chain joins TRBV5-1 and TRBJ2-7, with D possibly being TRBD1 (6 bases). This CDR3 is built from 16 residues. CDR1 is SGHRS and CDR2 is YFSETQ in the germline V gene. V was trimmed by 4 bases and J by 0 bases, leaving 17 bases between them.

This clone was seen a handful of times. This sequence joins TRBV27 and TRBJ1-2; 9 bases are a match to TRBD1. The J segment lost 4 bases and the V segment lost 6 bases, leaving 6 bases of the junction unmatched. The CDR3 length is 14 residues. The V gene's germline CDR1 is MNHEY and CDR2 SMNVEV (reference sequence). Here the CDR3 DNA reads TGTGCCAGCAGACTACAGGGGGCTTTCTATGGCTACACCTTC. Translating it yields CASRLQGAFYGYTF.

CDR3 region: CASSQIWDSPIRPDTQYF. The CDR3, as DNA: TGCGCCAGCAGCCAAATCTGGGACAGTCCTATCCGCCCCGATACGCAGTATTTT. This chain joins TRBV4-3 and TRBJ2-3, with TRBD1 matching over 7 bases. V shed 2 bases and J 6 bases; nucleotides not matched to a gene: 17. This CDR3 region has 18 residues. Looked up from germline, CDR1 is LGHNA and CDR2 is YSLEER.

The rearrangement uses TRBV7-8 and TRBJ1-5; the match to TRBD1 covers 9 bases. The CDR3 extends over 16 amino acids. CDR1 is SGHVS and CDR2 is FQNEAQ in the germline V gene. The J segment lost 6 bases and the V segment lost 5 bases, leaving 11 bases of the junction unmatched. This chain's CDR3 is CASSGNTGGGGQPQHF. CDR3 DNA sequence: TGTGCCAGCAGCGGCAACACAGGGGGCGGAGGTCAGCCCCAGCATTTT.

This sequence joins TRBV7-3 and TRBJ2-5, with D maybe TRBD1 (5 bases). Looked up from germline, CDR1 is SGHTA and CDR2 is FQGTGA. Trimming left V 3 bases short and J 1 base short, with 6 bases between. The CDR3 has 13 residues. Here the CDR3 reads CASSFQGQETQYF. The CDR3 DNA sequence: TGTGCCAGCAGCTTTCAGGGCCAAGAGACCCAGTACTTC.

J is TRBJ1-1 and V is TRBV5-1, with a tentative D call TRBD1 (5 bases). V was pared by 4 bases and J by 3 bases, with 10 bases between. Germline CDR1 SGHRS, CDR2 YFSETQ. This CDR3 region has 13 residues. This CDR3 reads CASSPDTYTEAFF. The CDR3 DNA sequence: TGCGCCAGCAGCCCGGACACCTACACTGAAGCTTTCTTT.

V gene TRBV3-1 (or the pseudogene TRBV3-2) combines with J gene TRBJ2-3, with D perhaps TRBD2 (7 bases). CDR1 and CDR2 from the germline V gene are LGHDT and YNNKEL (reference sequence). The CDR3 covers 16 residues. V was trimmed by 3 bases and J by 1 base, leaving 14 bases between them. For the CDR3, the DNA is TGTGCCAGCAGCCACTCGGGGGGCCGAGGCACAGATACGCAGTATTTT. Translating gives CASSHSGGRGTDTQYF.

The chain combines TRBV5-6 with TRBJ1-5; D remains unclear. Germline V gene lookup returns CDR1 SGHDT and CDR2 YYEEEE. Trimming took off 1 base at V and 4 bases at J, with 9 bases between the two ends. The CDR3 consists of 14 residues. The CDR3 sequence is CASSLFSVNQPQHF. The DNA for the CDR3 is TGTGCCAGCAGCTTGTTTTCTGTGAATCAGCCCCAGCATTTT.

The V call is TRBV2, the J call TRBJ2-2; D unclear. The CDR3 runs to 13 residues. Looked up from germline, CDR1 is SNHLY and CDR2 is FYNNEI. V lost 3 bases, J lost 1 base, and 3 bases lay in between. CDR3 nucleotide sequence: TGTGCCAGCAGTGATGGGAACACCGGGGAGCTGTTTTTT. Its protein product is CASSDGNTGELFF. Variable domain in full (rest from reference TRBV2 and TRBJ2-2): EPEVTQTPSHQVTQMGQEVILRCVPISNHLYFYWYRQILGQKVEFLVSFYNNEISEKSEIFDDQFSVERPDGSNFTLKIRSTKLEDSAMYFCASSDGNTGELFFGEGSRLTVL.